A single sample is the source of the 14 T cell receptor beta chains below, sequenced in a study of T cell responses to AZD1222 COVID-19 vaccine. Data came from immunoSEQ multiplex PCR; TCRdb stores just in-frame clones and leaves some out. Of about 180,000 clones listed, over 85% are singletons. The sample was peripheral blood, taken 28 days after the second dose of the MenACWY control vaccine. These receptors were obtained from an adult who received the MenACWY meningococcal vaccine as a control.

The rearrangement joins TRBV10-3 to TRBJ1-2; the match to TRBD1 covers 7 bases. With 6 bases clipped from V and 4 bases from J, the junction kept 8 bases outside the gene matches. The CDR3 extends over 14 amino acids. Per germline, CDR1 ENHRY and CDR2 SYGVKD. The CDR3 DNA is TGTGCCATCAGGGAAGGGACAGCAACCTATGGCTACACCTTC. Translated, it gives CAIREGTATYGYTF.

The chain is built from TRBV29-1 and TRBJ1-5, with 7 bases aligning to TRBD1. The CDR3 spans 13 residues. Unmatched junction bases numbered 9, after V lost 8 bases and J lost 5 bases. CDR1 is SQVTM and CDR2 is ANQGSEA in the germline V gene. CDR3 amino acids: CSFQGGVDQPQHF. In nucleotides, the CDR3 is TGCAGCTTTCAGGGGGGGGTAGATCAGCCCCAGCATTTT.

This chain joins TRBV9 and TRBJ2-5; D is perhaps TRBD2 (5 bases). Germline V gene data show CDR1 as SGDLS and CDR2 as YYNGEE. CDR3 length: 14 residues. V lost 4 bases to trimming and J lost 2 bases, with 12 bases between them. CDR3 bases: TGTGCCAGCAGCCCGGGAATTGAACAAGAGACCCAGTACTTC. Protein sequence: CASSPGIEQETQYF.

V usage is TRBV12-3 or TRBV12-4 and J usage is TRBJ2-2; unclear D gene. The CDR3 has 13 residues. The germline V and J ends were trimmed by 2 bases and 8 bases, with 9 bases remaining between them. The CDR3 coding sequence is TGTGCCAGCAGTTTAAGGCCCGAGGGGGAGCTGTTTTTT. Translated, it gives CASSLRPEGELFF.

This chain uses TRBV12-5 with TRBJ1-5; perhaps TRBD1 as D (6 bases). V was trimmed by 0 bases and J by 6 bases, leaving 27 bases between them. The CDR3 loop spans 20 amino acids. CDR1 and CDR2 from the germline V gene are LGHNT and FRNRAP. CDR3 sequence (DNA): TGTGCTAGTGGTTTGGTAAATTGGGGGGGCTACAAGCAAGTGTTTCAGCCCCAGCATTTT. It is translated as CASGLVNWGGYKQVFQPQHF.

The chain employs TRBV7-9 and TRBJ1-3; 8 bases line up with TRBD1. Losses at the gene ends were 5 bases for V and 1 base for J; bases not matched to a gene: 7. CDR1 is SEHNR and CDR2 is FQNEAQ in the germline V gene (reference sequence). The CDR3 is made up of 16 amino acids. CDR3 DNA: TGTGCCAGCAGCACCCAAAGGACAGGGTCTGGAAACACCATATATTTT. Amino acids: CASSTQRTGSGNTIYF.

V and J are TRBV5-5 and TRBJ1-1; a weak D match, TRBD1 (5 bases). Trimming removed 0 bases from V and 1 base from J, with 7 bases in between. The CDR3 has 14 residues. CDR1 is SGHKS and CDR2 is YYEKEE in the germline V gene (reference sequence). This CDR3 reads CASSLADRNTEAFF. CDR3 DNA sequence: TGTGCCAGCAGCTTGGCCGACAGGAACACTGAAGCTTTCTTT.

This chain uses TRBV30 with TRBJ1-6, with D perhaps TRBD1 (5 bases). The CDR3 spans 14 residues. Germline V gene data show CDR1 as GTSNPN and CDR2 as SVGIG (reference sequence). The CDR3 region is CAVERGGTYSPLHF. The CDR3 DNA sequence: TGTGCTGTGGAACGGGGGGGGACCTATTCACCCCTCCACTTT.

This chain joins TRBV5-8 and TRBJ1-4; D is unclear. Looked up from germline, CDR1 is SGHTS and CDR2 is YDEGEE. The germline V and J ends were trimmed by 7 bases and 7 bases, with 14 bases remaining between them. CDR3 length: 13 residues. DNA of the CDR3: TGTGCCAGCTTGGGGAGTGGAGTTGAAAAACTGTTTTTT. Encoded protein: CASLGSGVEKLFF.

The CDR3 spells CASSPRTGSGNTIYF. In nucleotides, the CDR3 is TGTGCCAGCAGCCCAAGGACGGGCTCTGGAAACACCATATATTTT. This chain connects TRBV7-9 to TRBJ1-3; unclear D gene. In germline, CDR1 is SEHNR, CDR2 FQNEAQ (reference sequence). V was shortened by 5 bases and J by 0 bases, with 11 bases between the two germline ends. The CDR3 extends over 15 amino acids.

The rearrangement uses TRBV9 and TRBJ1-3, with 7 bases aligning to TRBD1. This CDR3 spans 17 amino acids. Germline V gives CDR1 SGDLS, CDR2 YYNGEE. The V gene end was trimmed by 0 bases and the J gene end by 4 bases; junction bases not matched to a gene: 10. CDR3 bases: TGTGCCAGCAGCGTAGACCCTGGGACAGCAACGGGAAACACCATATATTTT. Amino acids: CASSVDPGTATGNTIYF.

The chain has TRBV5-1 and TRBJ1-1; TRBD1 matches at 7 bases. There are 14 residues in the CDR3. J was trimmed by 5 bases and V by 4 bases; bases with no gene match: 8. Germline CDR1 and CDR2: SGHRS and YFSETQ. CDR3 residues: CASSKDREGTEAFF. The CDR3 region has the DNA TGCGCCAGCAGCAAAGACAGGGAGGGTACTGAAGCTTTCTTT. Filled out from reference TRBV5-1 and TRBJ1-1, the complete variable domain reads KAGVTQTPRYLIKTRGQQVTLSCSPISGHRSVSWYQQTPGQGLQFLFEYFSETQRNKGNFPGRFSGRQFSNSRSEMNVSTLELGDSALYLCASSKDREGTEAFFGQGTRLTVV.

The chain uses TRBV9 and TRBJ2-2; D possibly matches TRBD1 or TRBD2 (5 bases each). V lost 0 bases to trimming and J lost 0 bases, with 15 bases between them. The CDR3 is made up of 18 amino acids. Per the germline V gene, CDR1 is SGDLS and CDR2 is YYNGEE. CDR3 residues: CASSVGRLWGSNTGELFF. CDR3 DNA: TGTGCCAGCAGCGTAGGGAGGCTTTGGGGCTCGAACACCGGGGAGCTGTTTTTT.

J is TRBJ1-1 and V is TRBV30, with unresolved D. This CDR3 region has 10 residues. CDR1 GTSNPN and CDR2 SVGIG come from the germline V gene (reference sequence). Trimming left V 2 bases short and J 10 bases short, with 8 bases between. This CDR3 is CAWSRRRAFF. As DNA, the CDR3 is TGTGCCTGGAGTAGAAGGAGAGCTTTCTTT.